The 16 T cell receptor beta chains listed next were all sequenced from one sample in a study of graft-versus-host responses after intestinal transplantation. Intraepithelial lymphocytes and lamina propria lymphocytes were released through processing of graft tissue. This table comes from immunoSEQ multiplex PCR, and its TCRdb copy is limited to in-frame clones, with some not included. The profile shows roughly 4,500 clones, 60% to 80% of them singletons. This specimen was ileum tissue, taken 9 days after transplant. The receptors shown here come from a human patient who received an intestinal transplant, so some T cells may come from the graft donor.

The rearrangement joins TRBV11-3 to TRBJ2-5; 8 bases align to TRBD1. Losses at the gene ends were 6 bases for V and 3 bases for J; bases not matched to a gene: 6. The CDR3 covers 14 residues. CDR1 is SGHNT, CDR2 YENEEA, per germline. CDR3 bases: TGTGCCAGCAGTCATAGACAGGGGAAAGAGACCCAGTACTTC. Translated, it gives CASSHRQGKETQYF.

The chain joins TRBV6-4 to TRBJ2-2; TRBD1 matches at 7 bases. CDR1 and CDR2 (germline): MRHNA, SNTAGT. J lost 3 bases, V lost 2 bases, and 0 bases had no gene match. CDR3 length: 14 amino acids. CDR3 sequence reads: CASSDGQDTGELFF. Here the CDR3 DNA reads TGTGCCAGCAGTGACGGACAGGACACCGGGGAGCTGTTTTTT.

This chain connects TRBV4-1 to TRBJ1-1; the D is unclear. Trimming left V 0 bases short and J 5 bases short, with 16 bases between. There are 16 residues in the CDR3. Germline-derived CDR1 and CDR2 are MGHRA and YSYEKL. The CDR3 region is CASSQESTPGETEAFF. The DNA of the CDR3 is TGCGCCAGCAGCCAAGAGTCGACCCCTGGGGAGACTGAAGCTTTCTTT.

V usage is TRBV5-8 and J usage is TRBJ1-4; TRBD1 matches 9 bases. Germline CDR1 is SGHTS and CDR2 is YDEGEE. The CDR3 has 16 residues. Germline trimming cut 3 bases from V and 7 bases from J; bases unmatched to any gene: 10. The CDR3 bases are TGTGCCAGCAGCTCGCAAAGGGACAGGGTTGGTGAAAAACTGTTTTTT. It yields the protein CASSSQRDRVGEKLFF. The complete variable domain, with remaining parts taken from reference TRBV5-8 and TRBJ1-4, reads EAGVTQSPTHLIKTRGQQATLRCSPISGHTSVYWYQQALGLGLQFLLWYDEGEERNRGNFPPRFSGRQFPNYSSELNVNALELEDSALYLCASSSQRDRVGEKLFFGSGTQLSVL.

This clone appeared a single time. The CDR3 protein is CASGLTRTGGRGTDTQYF. DNA for the CDR3: TGTGCTAGTGGTTTGACAAGAACCGGGGGGCGAGGCACAGATACGCAGTATTTT. The chain combines TRBV12-5 with TRBJ2-3, with D possibly matching TRBD2 (7 bases). Trimming removed 2 bases at V and 1 base at J, with 19 bases between. CDR1 and CDR2 from the germline V gene are LGHNT and FRNRAP. This CDR3 spans 18 amino acids.

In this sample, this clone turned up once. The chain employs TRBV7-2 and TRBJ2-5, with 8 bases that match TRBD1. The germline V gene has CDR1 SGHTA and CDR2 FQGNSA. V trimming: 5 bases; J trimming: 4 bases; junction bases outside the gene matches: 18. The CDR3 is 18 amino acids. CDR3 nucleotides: TGTGCCAGCAGCCCCTTCTTATGGGCAGGGGGCGATGGAGAGACCCAGTACTTC. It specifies CASSPFLWAGGDGETQYF. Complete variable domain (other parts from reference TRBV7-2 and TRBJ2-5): GAGVSQSPSNKVTEKGKDVELRCDPISGHTALYWYRQSLGQGLEFLIYFQGNSAPDKSGLPSDRFSAERTGGSVSTLTIQRTQQEDSAVYLCASSPFLWAGGDGETQYFGPGTRLLVL.

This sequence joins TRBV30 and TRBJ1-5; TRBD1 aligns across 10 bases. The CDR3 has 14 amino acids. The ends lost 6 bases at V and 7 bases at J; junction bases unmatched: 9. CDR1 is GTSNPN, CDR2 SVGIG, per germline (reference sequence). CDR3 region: CACNPGTGEQPQHF. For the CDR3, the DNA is TGTGCCTGCAATCCCGGGACAGGGGAGCAGCCCCAGCATTTT.

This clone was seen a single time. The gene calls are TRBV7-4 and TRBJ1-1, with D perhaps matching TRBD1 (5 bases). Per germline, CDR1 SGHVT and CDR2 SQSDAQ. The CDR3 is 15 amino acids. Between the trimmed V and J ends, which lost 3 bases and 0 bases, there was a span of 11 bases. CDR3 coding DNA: TGTGCCAGCAGCTTTTTGGGGGGGATGAACACTGAAGCTTTCTTT. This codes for CASSFLGGMNTEAFF.

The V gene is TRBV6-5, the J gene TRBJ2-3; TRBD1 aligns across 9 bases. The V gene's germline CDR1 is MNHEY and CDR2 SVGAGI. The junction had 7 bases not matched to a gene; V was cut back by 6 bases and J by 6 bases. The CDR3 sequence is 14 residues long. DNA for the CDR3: TGTGCCAGCAGACTCACACAGGGGGCGGATACGCAGTATTTT. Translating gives CASRLTQGADTQYF.

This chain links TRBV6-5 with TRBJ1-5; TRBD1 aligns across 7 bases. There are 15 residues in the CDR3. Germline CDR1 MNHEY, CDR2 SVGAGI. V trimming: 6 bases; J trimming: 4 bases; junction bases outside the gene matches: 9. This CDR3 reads CASSPAGGSNQPQHF. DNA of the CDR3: TGTGCCAGCAGCCCCGCAGGGGGTTCAAATCAGCCCCAGCATTTT.

Here the CDR3 DNA reads TGTGCCAGCAGCTACGCGTACCAAGAGACCCAGTACTTC. It yields the protein CASSYAYQETQYF. This chain uses TRBV7-2 with TRBJ2-5; D call uncertain. This CDR3 has 13 amino acids. Between the trimmed V and J ends, which lost 4 bases and 0 bases, there was a span of 6 bases. Germline V gene lookup returns CDR1 SGHTA and CDR2 FQGNSA.

This CDR3 reads CASSLGRGSYNEQFF. DNA of the CDR3: TGTGCCAGCAGCTTAGGACGGGGCTCCTACAATGAGCAGTTCTTC. The chain links TRBV11-3 to TRBJ2-1, with D perhaps TRBD2 (5 bases). The CDR3 runs to 15 residues. CDR1 and CDR2 from the germline V gene are SGHNT and YENEEA. Trimming shortened V by 1 base and J by 0 bases, and 7 bases separated the two germline ends.

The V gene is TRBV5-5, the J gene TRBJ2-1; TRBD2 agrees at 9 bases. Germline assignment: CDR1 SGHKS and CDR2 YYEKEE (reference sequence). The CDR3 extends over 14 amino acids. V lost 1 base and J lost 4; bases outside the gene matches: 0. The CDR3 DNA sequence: TGTGCCAGCAGCTTGACTAGCGGGTACAATGAGCAGTTCTTC. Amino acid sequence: CASSLTSGYNEQFF. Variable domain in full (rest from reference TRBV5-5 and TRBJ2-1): DAGVTQSPTHLIKTRGQQVTLRCSPISGHKSVSWYQQVLGQGPQFIFQYYEKEERGRGNFPDRFSARQFPNYSSELNVNALLLGDSALYLCASSLTSGYNEQFFGPGTRLTVL.

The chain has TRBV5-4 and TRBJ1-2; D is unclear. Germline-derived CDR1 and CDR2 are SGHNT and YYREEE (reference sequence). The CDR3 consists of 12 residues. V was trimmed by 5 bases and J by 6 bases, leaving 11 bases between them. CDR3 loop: CASSRRRNGYTF. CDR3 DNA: TGTGCCAGCAGTCGGCGACGGAATGGCTACACCTTC.

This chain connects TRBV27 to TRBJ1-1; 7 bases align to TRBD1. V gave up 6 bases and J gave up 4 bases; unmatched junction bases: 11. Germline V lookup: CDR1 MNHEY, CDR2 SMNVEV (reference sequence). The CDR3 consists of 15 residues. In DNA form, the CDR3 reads TGTGCCAGCAGGCTAACGGAGGGGGCCGTCACTGAAGCTTTCTTT. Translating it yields CASRLTEGAVTEAFF.

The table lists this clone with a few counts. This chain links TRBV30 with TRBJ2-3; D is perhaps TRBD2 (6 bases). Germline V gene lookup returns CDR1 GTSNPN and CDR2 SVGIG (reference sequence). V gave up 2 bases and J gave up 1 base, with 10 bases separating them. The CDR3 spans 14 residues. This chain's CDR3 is CAWSQRERTDTQYF. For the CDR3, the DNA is TGTGCCTGGAGTCAACGGGAGCGCACAGATACGCAGTATTTT. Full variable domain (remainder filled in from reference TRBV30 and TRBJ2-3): SQTIHQWPATLVQPVGSPLSLECTVEGTSNPNLYWYRQAAGRGLQLLFYSVGIGQISSEVPQNLSASRPQDRQFILSSKKLLLSDSGFYLCAWSQRERTDTQYFGPGTRLTVL.